Described below is a single T cell receptor (beta chain) sequence and its context. The V end was cut by 5 bases, the J end by 4 bases, with 11 bases between. The CDR3 consists of 13 residues. Germline V gives CDR1 LNHNV, CDR2 YYDKDF (reference sequence). Sequencing was performed with immunoSEQ multiplex PCR; in TCRdb, only in-frame clones are kept and a portion is missing. The table includes about 3,900 clones, 70% to 90% detected once. These data originate in a study of immune evolution from preneoplasia to lung adenocarcinoma. The sequence derives from an older donor with lung adenocarcinoma. The specimen was FFPE minimally invasive lung adenocarcinoma tissue. The genes are TRBV15 and TRBJ1-2; no reliable D call. Written as DNA, the CDR3 is TGTGCCACCAGCCGGGTGGTTGGCTATGGCTACACCTTC. Its translation is CATSRVVGYGYTF.